This T cell receptor (beta chain) was captured by sequencing in a study of technical replicates of blood from a few donors. The method was immunoSEQ multiplex PCR; TCRdb's version includes in-frame clones alone and lacks a portion of them. The sample lists 55,000 to 75,000 clones; 75% to 95% were seen once. Per the germline V gene, CDR1 is MNHEY and CDR2 is SVGAGI. Trimming stripped 7 bases from V and 4 bases from J, with 16 bases between. The CDR3 has 14 residues. Sequenced sample: PBMCs. This TCR was recovered from a human donor in good health. Some clones in this sample may be carry-over from other donors' samples. V and J are TRBV6-5 and TRBJ1-2; D may be TRBD1 (6 bases). CDR3 DNA: TGTGCCAGCACGTCAGGGGTTGGTGGCTATGGCTACACCTTC. It specifies CASTSGVGGYGYTF.